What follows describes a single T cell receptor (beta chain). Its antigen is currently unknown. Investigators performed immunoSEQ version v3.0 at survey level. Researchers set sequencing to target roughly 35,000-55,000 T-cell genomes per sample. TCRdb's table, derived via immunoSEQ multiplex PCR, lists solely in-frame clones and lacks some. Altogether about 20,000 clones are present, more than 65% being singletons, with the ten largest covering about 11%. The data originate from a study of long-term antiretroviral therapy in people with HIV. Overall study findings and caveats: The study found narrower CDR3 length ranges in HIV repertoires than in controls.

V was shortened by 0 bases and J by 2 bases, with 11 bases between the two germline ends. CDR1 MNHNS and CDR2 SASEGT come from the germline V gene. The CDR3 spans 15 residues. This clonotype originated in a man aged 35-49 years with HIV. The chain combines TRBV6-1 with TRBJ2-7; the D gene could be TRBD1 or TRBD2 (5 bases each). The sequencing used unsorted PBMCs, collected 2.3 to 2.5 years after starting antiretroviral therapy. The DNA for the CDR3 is TGTGCCAGCAGTGAAGCCCGACGGGGACCCTACGAGCAGTACTTC. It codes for CASSEARRGPYEQYF.